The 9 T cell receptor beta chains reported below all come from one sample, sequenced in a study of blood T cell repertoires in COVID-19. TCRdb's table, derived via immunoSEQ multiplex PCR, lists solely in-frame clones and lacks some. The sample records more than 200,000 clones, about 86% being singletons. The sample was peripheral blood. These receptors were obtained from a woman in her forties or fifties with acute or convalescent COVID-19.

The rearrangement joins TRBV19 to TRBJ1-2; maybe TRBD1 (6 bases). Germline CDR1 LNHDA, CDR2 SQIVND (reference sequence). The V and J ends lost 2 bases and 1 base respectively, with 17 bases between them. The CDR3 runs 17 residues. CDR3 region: CASSISLGTFFNYGYTF. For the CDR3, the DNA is TGTGCCAGTAGTATATCACTTGGGACATTTTTTAACTATGGCTACACCTTC. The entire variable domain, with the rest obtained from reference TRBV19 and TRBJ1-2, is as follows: DGGITQSPKYLFRKEGQNVTLSCEQNLNHDAMYWYRQDPGQGLRLIYYSQIVNDFQKGDIAEGYSVSREKKESFPLTVTSAQKNPTAFYLCASSISLGTFFNYGYTFGSGTRLTVV.

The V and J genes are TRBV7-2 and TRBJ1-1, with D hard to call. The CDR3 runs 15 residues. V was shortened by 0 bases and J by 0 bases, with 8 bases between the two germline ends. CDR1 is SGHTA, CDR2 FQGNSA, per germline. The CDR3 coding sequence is TGTGCCAGCAGCTTAGCGGGCAGGTTGAACACTGAAGCTTTCTTT. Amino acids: CASSLAGRLNTEAFF.

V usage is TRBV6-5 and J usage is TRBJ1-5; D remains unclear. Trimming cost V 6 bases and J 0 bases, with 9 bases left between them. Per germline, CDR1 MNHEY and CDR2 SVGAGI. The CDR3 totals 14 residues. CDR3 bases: TGTGCCAGCAGAGTCGGGTATAGCAATCAGCCCCAGCATTTT. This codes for CASRVGYSNQPQHF.

The CDR3 region has the DNA TGTGCCATCAGTGAGGGACAGGGCAGGTACAATGAGCAGTTCTTC. This translates into CAISEGQGRYNEQFF. The chain joins TRBV10-3 to TRBJ2-1; 8 nucleotides agree with TRBD1. The CDR3 has 15 amino acids. Per the germline V gene, CDR1 is ENHRY and CDR2 is SYGVKD. Trimming at V came to 2 bases and at J to 4 bases, leaving 4 bases not matched to a gene.

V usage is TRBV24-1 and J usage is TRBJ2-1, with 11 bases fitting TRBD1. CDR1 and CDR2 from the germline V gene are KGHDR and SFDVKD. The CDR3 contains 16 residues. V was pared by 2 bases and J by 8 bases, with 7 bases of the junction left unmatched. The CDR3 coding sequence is TGTGCCACCAGTGATTCCCCGGGACAGGGGGGCGATGAGCAGTTCTTC. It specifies CATSDSPGQGGDEQFF.

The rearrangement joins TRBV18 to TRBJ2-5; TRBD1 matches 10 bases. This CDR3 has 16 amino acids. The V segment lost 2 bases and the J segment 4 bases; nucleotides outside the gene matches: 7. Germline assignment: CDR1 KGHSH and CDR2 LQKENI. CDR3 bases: TGTGCCAGCTCACCAGGGACCCGGGACAGGGGAGAGACCCAGTACTTC. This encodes CASSPGTRDRGETQYF.

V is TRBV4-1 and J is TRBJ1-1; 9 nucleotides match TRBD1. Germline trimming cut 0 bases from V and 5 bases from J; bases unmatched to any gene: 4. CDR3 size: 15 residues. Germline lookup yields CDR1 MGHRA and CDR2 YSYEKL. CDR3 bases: TGCGCCAGCAGCCAAGAACAGGGGGCAAGGACTGAAGCTTTCTTT. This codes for CASSQEQGARTEAFF.

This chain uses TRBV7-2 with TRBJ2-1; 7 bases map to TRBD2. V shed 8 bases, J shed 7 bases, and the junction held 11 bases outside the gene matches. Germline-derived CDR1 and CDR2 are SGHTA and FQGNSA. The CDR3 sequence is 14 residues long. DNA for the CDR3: TGTGCCAGCTCCAAGGGGCAGCGGGAAAATGAGCAGTTCTTC. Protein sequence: CASSKGQRENEQFF.

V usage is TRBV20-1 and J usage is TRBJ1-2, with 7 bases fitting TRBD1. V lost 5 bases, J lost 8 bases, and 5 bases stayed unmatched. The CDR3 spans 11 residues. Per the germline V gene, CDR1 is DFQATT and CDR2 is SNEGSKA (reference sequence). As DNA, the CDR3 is TGCAGTGCTGACAGGGTGGGGGGCTACACCTTC. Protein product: CSADRVGGYTF.